The T cell receptor (beta chain) under discussion was sequenced for a study of T cells in Graves' hyperthyroidism and ophthalmopathy. General study results and limits: The model foresaw ophthalmopathy a median approximately 6.3 months prior to onset. Among thyroid clonotypes expanded above 0.001, most also appeared in blood.

Trimming removed 8 bases at V and 3 bases at J, with 13 bases between. This CDR3 spans 13 amino acids. Germline CDR1 reads MNHEY; CDR2 reads SMNVEV (reference sequence). Thyroid ultrasound, orbital computed tomography, clinical symptoms, and serum thyroxine and TRAb underpinned diagnoses. PBMCs came from 10 ml fresh peripheral blood. TCR beta CDR3 regions were amplified from RNA. With the HTBI primer set, the TCR CDR3 went through a first round of RT-PCR. MiXCR was run by TCRdb on the multiplex PCR reads, yielding one entry per CDR3 protein. The sample carries over 700,000 distinct CDR3 sequences, roughly 40% recorded once. Concerning this clonotype itself: Antigen unknown.

This sequence was found in a man aged 18 to 30 with Graves' hyperthyroidism. The sample taken for sequencing was blood. The chain uses TRBV27 and TRBJ1-1, with D possibly TRBD1 on 5 matching bases. CDR3 amino acids: CASGPWGDTEAFF. CDR3 DNA: TGTGCCAGCGGCCCCTGGGGGGACACTGAAGCTTTCTTT.